This is a list of T cell receptor beta chains from one sample in a study of regulatory T cells in long-lasting Graves disease. TCRdb recomputed calls from the multiplex PCR reads with MiXCR, one row per CDR3 protein. The repertoire includes approximately 470,000 distinct CDR3 sequences, roughly 15% of them detected once, and 10% to 15% sits in the top ten. These same data were also listed under a study on T cells in Graves' hyperthyroidism and ophthalmopathy.

Sequencing used peripheral blood mononuclear cells (PBMCs), obtained at new diagnosis, from a patient treated with antithyroid drugs. These receptors came from a man between 40 and 49 years old with Graves disease. The CDR3 runs from the conserved cysteine through the conserved F or W. The D gene is left open where the match is weak. The listing skips clone size in some rows; elsewhere it reads once, few, many or a size class.

CDR3 DNA	CDR3 protein	D gene	clone size	J gene	V gene
TGCGCCAGCAGCCATCTAGCGGGAGGATCGCCTGAGCAGTTCTTC	CASSHLAGGSPEQFF	TRBD2	-	TRBJ2-1	TRBV4-1
TGTGCCAGCAGCCCCGCTCTTGACGAGCAGTACTTC	CASSPALDEQYF	-	-	TRBJ2-7	TRBV7-9
TGTGCCAGTAGTAGGGTGAACACTGGAGCTTTCTTT	CASSRVNTGAFF	-	-	TRBJ1-1	TRBV19
TGTGCCAGCAGCCCTCTAGCGGGGGGACCAGCAGATACGCAGTATTTT	CASSPLAGGPADTQYF	TRBD2	many	TRBJ2-3	TRBV7-3
TGTGCCAGCAGCTTATCTTGGCTGAGAGAGACCCAGTACTTC	CASSLSWLRETQYF	-	many	TRBJ2-5	TRBV7-8
TGCAGCGTTAGAAAGGGCCCCTTGGAGCAGTACTTC	CSVRKGPLEQYF	-	-	TRBJ2-7	TRBV29-1
TGTGCCAGCAAGGGCAGGGGTCCCCAGGACGAGCAGTACTTC	CASKGRGPQDEQYF	-	-	TRBJ2-7	TRBV27
TGTGCCAGCAGTTTCAGTCCAGGGGGGGGGGATGGCTACACCTTC	CASSFSPGGGDGYTF	TRBD1	few	TRBJ1-2	TRBV27
TGTGCCTGGAGGAGGGGGGGGAGCACTGAAGCTTTCTTT	CAWRRGGSTEAFF	-	-	TRBJ1-1	TRBV30
TGTGCCAGCAGTGAATTCGGGGGGCTCTCCTACAATGAGCAGTTCTTC	CASSEFGGLSYNEQFF	-	-	TRBJ2-1	TRBV6-1
TGCAGTGCTACCATAACGGCGGTCCTCCTTCCCTACGAGCAGTACTTC	CSATITAVLLPYEQYF	-	many	TRBJ2-7	TRBV20-1
TGTGCCTCGCTGCACTGGGATACGCAGTATTTT	CASLHWDTQYF	-	many	TRBJ2-3	TRBV30
TGCAGTGCTAGACCTCCGGACAGGAACAATGAGCAGTTCTTC	CSARPPDRNNEQFF	TRBD1	-	TRBJ2-1	TRBV20-1
TGTGCCAGCAGCCGTAGCGGGAGCCATTACGAGCAGTACTTC	CASSRSGSHYEQYF	TRBD2	many	TRBJ2-7	TRBV12-3/TRBV12-4
TGTGCCAGCAGTAAGATAAGCTCCTACGAGCAGTACTTC	CASSKISSYEQYF	-	many	TRBJ2-7	TRBV6-1
TGTGCCAGCAGCTTGTTTCGTGCGGATGGGGGAACTAGCACAGATACGCAGTATTTT	CASSLFRADGGTSTDTQYF	-	few	TRBJ2-3	TRBV5-6
TGTGCCAGCAGTTACATCGGGGGGAGTTCACCCCTCCACTTT	CASSYIGGSSPLHF	-	many	TRBJ1-6	TRBV6-5
TGTGCCAGCAGGCTGGGGGCTGGTTACGAGCAGTACTTC	CASRLGAGYEQYF	-	-	TRBJ2-7	TRBV6-2/TRBV6-3
TGTGCCAGCAGCAATAGCCCAAGGGACAGCGCCCAAGAGACCCAGTACTTC	CASSNSPRDSAQETQYF	TRBD1	-	TRBJ2-5	TRBV28
TGTGCCACCAGCCCCCGAAGGGGAGGAGCGGGGGAGCTGTTTTTT	CATSPRRGGAGELFF	-	few	TRBJ2-2	TRBV15
TGTGCCAGCAGTTGGGACGTATTAGGGGGAAGCTACGAGCAGTACTTC	CASSWDVLGGSYEQYF	-	many	TRBJ2-7	TRBV12-3/TRBV12-4
TGTGCCAGCAGCTTAACGGTACGAGATACGCAGTATTTT	CASSLTVRDTQYF	-	few	TRBJ2-3	TRBV7-3
TGTGCCAGCAGCCAACTAGCGGGGGTGCCCTACAATGAGCAGTTCTTC	CASSQLAGVPYNEQFF	TRBD2	few	TRBJ2-1	TRBV3-1
TGTGCCAGCATGTCCCCCCAGGACGGAGGCTACACCTTC	CASMSPQDGGYTF	-	few	TRBJ1-2	TRBV12-3/TRBV12-4
TGCAGTGCTAGTCGAGACCAGCTAGCCAAAAACATTCAGTACTTC	CSASRDQLAKNIQYF	-	many	TRBJ2-4	TRBV20-1
TGTGCCAGCGCCACAGGGGGCACAGATACGCAGTATTTT	CASATGGTDTQYF	TRBD1	many	TRBJ2-3	TRBV28
TGCAGCGTTGAAGATCATGGTCAGTCTTACGAGCAGTACTTC	CSVEDHGQSYEQYF	-	-	TRBJ2-7	TRBV29-1
TGTGCCAGCATGAGGGGAGTAGCGGGAAAAAATGAGCAGTTCTTC	CASMRGVAGKNEQFF	TRBD2	-	TRBJ2-1	TRBV3-1
TGTGCCAGCAGCCAAATTTCCGGGGCTTACAATGAGCAGTTCTTC	CASSQISGAYNEQFF	-	few	TRBJ2-1	TRBV16
TGTGCCTGGGCTCGGACGGATACGAAGCAGTACTTC	CAWARTDTKQYF	-	many	TRBJ2-7	TRBV30
TGTGCCAGCACCTCGACAGGGCCTAACTATGGCTACACCTTC	CASTSTGPNYGYTF	TRBD1	many	TRBJ1-2	TRBV28
TGTGCCAGCAGTTTCCAGAAGCGGGCCGGGTCAGATGAGCAGTACTTC	CASSFQKRAGSDEQYF	-	-	TRBJ2-7	TRBV28
TGTGCCAGCAGTCCGGACAGGGATGCTAACTATGGCTACACCTTC	CASSPDRDANYGYTF	TRBD1	-	TRBJ1-2	TRBV6-4
TGTGCCAGCTACAATGGCGGTACCAAGGGTAGCTACACCTTC	CASYNGGTKGSYTF	-	-	TRBJ1-2	TRBV10-3
TGTGCCAGCAGTCACCGAGAGACCCAGTACTTC	CASSHRETQYF	-	many	TRBJ2-5	TRBV18
TGTGCCAGCAGCTTAATGGGACAGGGAAACAATGAGCAGTTCTTC	CASSLMGQGNNEQFF	TRBD1	many	TRBJ2-1	TRBV11-1
TGTGCCAGCAGTTTAGCTGGGGATTTTCGCCAGCCCCAGCATTTT	CASSLAGDFRQPQHF	-	many	TRBJ1-5	TRBV27
TGTGCCAGCAGCTTAGGAGTGGGCGGGAGGTATGCAGATACGCAGTATTTT	CASSLGVGGRYADTQYF	TRBD2	many	TRBJ2-3	TRBV11-2
TGTGCCAGCTCACCACGACAACAGGCCTCTGGAAACACCATATATTTT	CASSPRQQASGNTIYF	-	once	TRBJ1-3	TRBV18
TGTGCCAGCAGCTTAGAACCGGCTGGATTCGGAAACACTGAAGCTTTCTTT	CASSLEPAGFGNTEAFF	-	many	TRBJ1-1	TRBV11-1
TGTGCCAGCAGCTCCCTGGGGCTAATGACAACTAATGAAAAACTGTTTTTT	CASSSLGLMTTNEKLFF	-	-	TRBJ1-4	TRBV7-2
TGTGCCAGCAGTGGGGACAACTCCTACGAGCAGTACTTC	CASSGDNSYEQYF	-	many	TRBJ2-7	TRBV9
TGTGCCTGGAGATTCCCGCGGAATGAGCAGTTCTTC	CAWRFPRNEQFF	-	many	TRBJ2-1	TRBV30
TGTGCCAGCAGTTCCGCCCCGAACACCGGGGAGCTGTTTTTT	CASSSAPNTGELFF	-	many	TRBJ2-2	TRBV28
TGTGCCAGCAGCCAAGATTGGGCTGGTGGCTACACCTTC	CASSQDWAGGYTF	-	-	TRBJ1-2	TRBV14
TGTGCCAGCAGTGATCGGGGGGAACACACTGAAGCTTTCTTT	CASSDRGEHTEAFF	-	many	TRBJ1-1	TRBV2
TGTGCCAGCAGTTGGGACAGGGGGGTGGACACTGAAGCTTTCTTT	CASSWDRGVDTEAFF	TRBD1	many	TRBJ1-1	TRBV27
TGTGCCAGCAGCCCACGAGGGGTAGCGGGAACCTACGAGCAGTACTTC	CASSPRGVAGTYEQYF	TRBD2	many	TRBJ2-7	TRBV7-2
TGTGCTAGTGGTTTGGATCAGGGGTTCGTCTATGGCTACACCTTC	CASGLDQGFVYGYTF	-	few	TRBJ1-2	TRBV12-5
TGTGCCACTGCCGGACTAGCGATCAATGAGCAGTTCTTC	CATAGLAINEQFF	TRBD2	many	TRBJ2-1	TRBV28
TGTGCCGGCTCCGATTTGAACACCGGGGAGCTGTTTTTT	CAGSDLNTGELFF	-	once	TRBJ2-2	TRBV18